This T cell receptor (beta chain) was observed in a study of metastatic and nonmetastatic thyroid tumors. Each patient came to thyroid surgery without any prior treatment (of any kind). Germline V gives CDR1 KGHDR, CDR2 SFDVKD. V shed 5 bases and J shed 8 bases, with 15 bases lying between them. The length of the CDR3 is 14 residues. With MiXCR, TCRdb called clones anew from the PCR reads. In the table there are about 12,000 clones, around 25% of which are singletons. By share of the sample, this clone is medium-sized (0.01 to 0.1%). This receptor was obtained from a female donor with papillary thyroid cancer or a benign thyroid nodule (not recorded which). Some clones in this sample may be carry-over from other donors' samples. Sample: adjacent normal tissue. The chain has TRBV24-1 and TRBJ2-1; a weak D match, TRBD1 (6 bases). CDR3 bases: TGTGCCACCAGTGCAGGACAGCCCTCCGATGAGCAGTTCTTC. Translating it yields CATSAGQPSDEQFF.